This TCR beta chain was observed in a study of T cell repertoires in cytomegalovirus infection. CDR3 length: 14 residues. From germline, CDR1 is MNHEY and CDR2 SVGEGT. V was shortened by 6 bases and J by 3 bases, with 14 bases between the two germline ends. TCRdb fed the reads into MiXCR, producing one record per CDR3 protein. The sample records roughly 69,000 distinct CDR3 sequences, 20% being singletons. On this clonotype: Its antigen is currently unknown.

Study conclusions and caveats: Public TCR beta family frequency separated CMV-and-HLA carriers, including in an independent cohort.

This clonotype was sampled from a human donor in good health (CMV status not recorded). Some clones in this sample may be carry-over from other donors' samples. The sample in question was CD8+ T cells from cultured PBMCs, obtained from culture after CMV antigen stimulation. The rearrangement uses TRBV6-2 or TRBV6-3 and TRBJ1-1; D may be TRBD1 (5 bases). In nucleotides, the CDR3 is TGTGCCAGCAGCCCCGGGACTGAGTACACTGAAGCTTTCTTT. It translates to CASSPGTEYTEAFF.